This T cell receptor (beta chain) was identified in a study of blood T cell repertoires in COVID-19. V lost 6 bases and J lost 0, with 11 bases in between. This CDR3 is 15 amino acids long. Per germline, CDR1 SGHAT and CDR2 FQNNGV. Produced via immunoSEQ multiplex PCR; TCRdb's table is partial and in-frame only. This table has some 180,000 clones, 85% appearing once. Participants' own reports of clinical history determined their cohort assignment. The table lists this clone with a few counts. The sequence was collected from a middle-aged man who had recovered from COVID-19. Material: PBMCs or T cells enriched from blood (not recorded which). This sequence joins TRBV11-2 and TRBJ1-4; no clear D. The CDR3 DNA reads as TGTGCCAGCAGGAGGACTGCTGCAACTAATGAAAAACTGTTTTTT. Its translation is CASRRTAATNEKLFF.